This T cell receptor (beta chain) was identified during a study of blood T cell repertoires in COVID-19. Study overall: Donors in the United States, Italy and Spain gave samples during acute or convalescent COVID-19.

TCRdb keeps only in-frame clones here, not all; method: immunoSEQ multiplex PCR. In the table there are about 39,000 clones, around 79% of which are singletons. From germline, CDR1 is SGHDT and CDR2 YYEEEE. This CDR3 is 15 amino acids long. V dropped 0 bases and J dropped 6 bases, with 15 bases sitting between them. The chain has TRBV5-6 and TRBJ1-1; TRBD1 is a possible D gene (6 bases). Sequencing was performed on peripheral blood. The sequence was obtained from a man between 65 and 85 years old with acute or convalescent COVID-19. The CDR3 DNA is TGTGCCAGCAGCTTGGGCGGGGGGCAGATGGCTGAAGCTTTCTTT. Amino acids: CASSLGGGQMAEAFF.